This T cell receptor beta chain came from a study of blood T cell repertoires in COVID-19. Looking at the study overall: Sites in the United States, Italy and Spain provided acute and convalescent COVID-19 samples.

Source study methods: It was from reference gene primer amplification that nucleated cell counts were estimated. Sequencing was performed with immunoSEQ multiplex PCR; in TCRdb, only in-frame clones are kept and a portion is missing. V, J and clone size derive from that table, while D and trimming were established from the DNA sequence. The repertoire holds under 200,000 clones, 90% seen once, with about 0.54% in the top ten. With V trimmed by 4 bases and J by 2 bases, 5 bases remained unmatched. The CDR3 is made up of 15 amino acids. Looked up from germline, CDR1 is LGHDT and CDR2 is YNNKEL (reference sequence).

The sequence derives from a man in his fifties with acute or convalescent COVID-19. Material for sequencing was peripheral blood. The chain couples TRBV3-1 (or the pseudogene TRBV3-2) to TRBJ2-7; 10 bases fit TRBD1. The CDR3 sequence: CASSPSGQGTYEQYV. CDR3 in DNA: TGTGCCAGCAGCCCCTCGGGACAGGGGACCTACGAGCAGTACGTC.